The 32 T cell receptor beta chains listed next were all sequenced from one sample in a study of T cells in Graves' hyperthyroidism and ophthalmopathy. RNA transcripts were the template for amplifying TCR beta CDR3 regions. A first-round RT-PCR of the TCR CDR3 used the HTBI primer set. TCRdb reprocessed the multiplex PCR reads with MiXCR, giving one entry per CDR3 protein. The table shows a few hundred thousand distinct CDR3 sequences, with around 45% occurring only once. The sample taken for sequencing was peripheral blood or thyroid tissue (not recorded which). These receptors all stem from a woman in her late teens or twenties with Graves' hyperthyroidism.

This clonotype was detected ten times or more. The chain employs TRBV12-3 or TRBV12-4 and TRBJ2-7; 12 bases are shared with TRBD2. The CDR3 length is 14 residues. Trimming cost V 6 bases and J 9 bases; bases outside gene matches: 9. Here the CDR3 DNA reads TGTGCCAGCAGGCTCGGACTAGCGGGATCTGTGCAGTACTTC. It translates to CASRLGLAGSVQYF.

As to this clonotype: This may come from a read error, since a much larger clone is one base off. CDR3 in amino acids: CATSGARGALGQPQHF. CDR3 nucleotides: TGTGCCACCAGCGGAGCCCGGGGGGCTTTGGGTCAGCCCCAGCATTTT. The chain carries TRBV15 and TRBJ1-5; weak D call: TRBD1 (6 bases). The CDR3 contains 16 residues. V lost 5 bases and J 6 bases, leaving 20 bases between the germline ends. The germline gives CDR1 LNHNV, CDR2 YYDKDF (reference sequence).

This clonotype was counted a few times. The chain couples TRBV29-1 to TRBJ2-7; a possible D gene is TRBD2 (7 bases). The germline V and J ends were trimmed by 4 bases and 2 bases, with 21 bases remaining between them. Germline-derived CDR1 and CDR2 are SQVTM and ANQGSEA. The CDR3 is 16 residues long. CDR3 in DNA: TGCAGCGTTGCCGCACTGGGGGGGCGGACAACCTACGAGCAGTACTTC. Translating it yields CSVAALGGRTTYEQYF.

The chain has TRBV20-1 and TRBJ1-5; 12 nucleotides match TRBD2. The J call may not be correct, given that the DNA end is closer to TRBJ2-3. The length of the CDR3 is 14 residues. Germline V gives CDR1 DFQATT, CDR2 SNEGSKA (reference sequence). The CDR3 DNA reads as TGCAGTGCTAGACTAGCGGGAGGGACAGATACGCAGTATTTT. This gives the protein CSARLAGGTDTQYF.

The CDR3 sequence is CSVPAGAAYNEQYF. The DNA of the CDR3 is TGCAGCGTTCCAGCGGGAGCGGCCTACAATGAGCAGTACTTC. This rearrangement joins TRBV29-1 to TRBJ2-7, with 8 bases that match TRBD2. The junction had 13 bases not matched to a gene; V was cut back by 5 bases and J by 7 bases. The CDR3 runs to 14 residues. The germline V gene encodes CDR1 SQVTM and CDR2 ANQGSEA.

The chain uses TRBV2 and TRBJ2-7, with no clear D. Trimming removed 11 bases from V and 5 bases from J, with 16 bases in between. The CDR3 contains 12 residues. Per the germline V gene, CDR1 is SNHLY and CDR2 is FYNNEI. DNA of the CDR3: TGTGCCCTCCTCGGTAGGGCCAACGAGCAGTACTTC. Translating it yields CALLGRANEQYF.

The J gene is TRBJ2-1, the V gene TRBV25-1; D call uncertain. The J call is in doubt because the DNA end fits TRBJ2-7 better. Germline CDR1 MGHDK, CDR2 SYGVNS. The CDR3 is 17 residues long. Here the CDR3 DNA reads TGTGCCAGCAGTGAATTTGTGGAAGGGAAATCCTACAATGAGCAGTACTTC. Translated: CASSEFVEGKSYNEQYF.

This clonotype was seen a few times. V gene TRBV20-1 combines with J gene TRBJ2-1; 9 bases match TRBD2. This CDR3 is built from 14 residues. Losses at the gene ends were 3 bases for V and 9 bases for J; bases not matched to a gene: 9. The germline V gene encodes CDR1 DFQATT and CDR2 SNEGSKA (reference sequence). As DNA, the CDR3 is TGCAGTGCTAGGCAAACGGGCGGGAGGGCTGAGCAGTTCTTC. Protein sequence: CSARQTGGRAEQFF.

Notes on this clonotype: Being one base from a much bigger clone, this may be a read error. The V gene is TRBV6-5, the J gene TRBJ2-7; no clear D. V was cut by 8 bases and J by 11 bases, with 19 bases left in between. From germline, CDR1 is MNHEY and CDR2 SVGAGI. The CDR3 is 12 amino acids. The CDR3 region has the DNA TGTGCCAGCGGCTCACGGATTAGAAGAAAGTACTTC. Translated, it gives CASGSRIRRKYF.

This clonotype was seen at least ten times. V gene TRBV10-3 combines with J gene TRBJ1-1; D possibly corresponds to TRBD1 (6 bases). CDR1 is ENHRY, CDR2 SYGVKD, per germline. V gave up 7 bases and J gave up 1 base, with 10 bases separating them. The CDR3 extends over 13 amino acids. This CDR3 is CAIMRTENTEAFF. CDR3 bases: TGTGCCATCATGAGGACAGAGAACACTGAAGCTTTCTTT.

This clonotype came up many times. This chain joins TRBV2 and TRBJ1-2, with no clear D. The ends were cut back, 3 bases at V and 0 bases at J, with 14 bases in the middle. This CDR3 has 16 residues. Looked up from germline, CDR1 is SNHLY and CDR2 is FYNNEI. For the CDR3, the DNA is TGTGCCAGCAGTGAGAGCTGGGCAGCCTCTAACTATGGCTACACCTTC. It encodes CASSESWAASNYGYTF.

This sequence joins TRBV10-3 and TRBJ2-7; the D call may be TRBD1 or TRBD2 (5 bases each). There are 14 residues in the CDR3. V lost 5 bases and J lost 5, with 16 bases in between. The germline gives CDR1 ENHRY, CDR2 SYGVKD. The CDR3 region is CAISLRQLGDEQYF. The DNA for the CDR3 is TGTGCCATCAGTCTTAGACAGCTGGGGGACGAGCAGTACTTC.

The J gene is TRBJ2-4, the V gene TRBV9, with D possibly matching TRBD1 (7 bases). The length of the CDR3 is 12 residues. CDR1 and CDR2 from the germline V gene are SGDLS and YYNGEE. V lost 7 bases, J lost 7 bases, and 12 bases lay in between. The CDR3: CASGGGENIQYF. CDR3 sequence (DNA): TGTGCCAGCGGAGGGGGCGAGAACATTCAGTACTTC.

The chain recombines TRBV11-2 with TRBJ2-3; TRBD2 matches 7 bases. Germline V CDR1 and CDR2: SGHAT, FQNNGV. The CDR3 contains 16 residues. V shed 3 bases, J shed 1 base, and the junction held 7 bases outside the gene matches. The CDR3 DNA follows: TGTGCCAGCAGCTTGTATACTAGCGTGGGCACAGATACGCAGTATTTT. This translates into CASSLYTSVGTDTQYF.

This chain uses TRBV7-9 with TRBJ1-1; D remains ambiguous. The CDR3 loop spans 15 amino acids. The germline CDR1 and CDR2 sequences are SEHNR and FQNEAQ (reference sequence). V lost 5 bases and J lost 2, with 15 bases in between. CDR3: CASSQGHGINTEAFF. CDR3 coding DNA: TGTGCCAGCAGCCAAGGGCACGGGATAAACACTGAAGCTTTCTTT.

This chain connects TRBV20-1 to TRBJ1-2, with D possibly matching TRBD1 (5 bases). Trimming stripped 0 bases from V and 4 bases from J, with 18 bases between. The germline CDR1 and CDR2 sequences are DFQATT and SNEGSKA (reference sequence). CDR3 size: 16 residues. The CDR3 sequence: CSARDDGRDLAYGYTF. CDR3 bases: TGCAGTGCTAGAGATGATGGAAGGGACCTAGCCTATGGCTACACCTTC.

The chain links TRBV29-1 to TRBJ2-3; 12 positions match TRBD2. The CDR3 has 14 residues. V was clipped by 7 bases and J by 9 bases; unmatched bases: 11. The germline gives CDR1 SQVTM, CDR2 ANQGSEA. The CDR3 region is CSATLAGGPVTQYF. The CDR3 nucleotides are TGCAGCGCAACTCTAGCGGGAGGGCCGGTGACGCAGTATTTT.

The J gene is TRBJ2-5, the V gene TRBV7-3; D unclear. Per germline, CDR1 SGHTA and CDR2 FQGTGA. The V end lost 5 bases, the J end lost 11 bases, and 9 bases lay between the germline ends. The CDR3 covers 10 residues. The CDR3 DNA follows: TGTGCCAGCAGCCACGTGGGACAGTACTTC. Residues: CASSHVGQYF.

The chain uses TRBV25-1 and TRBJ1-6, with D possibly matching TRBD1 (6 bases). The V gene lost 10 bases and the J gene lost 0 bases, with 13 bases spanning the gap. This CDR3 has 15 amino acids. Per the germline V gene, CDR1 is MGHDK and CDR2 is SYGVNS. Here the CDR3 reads CANTTGSSYNSPLHF. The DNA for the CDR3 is TGTGCCAACACCACAGGGAGCTCCTATAATTCACCCCTCCACTTT.

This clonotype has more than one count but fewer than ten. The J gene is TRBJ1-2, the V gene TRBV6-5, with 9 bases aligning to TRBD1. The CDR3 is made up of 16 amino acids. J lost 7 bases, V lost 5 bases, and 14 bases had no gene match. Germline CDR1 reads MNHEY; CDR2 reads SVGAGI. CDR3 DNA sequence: TGTGCCAGCAGTCTTTCGCCGGGACAGGGCGTAACTGGCTACACCTTC. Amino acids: CASSLSPGQGVTGYTF.

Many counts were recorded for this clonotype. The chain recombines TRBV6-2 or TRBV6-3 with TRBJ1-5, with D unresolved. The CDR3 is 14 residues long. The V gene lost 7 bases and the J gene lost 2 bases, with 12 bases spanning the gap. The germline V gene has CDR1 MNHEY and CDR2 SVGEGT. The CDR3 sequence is CASTGKAGNQPQHF. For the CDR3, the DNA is TGTGCCAGCACCGGGAAGGCGGGCAATCAGCCCCAGCATTTT.

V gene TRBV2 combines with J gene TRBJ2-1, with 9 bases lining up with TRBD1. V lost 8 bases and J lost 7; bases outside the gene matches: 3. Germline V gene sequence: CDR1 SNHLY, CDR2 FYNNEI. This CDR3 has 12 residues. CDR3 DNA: TGTGCCAGCGAAGGACAGGGGAATGAGCAGTTCTTC. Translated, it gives CASEGQGNEQFF.

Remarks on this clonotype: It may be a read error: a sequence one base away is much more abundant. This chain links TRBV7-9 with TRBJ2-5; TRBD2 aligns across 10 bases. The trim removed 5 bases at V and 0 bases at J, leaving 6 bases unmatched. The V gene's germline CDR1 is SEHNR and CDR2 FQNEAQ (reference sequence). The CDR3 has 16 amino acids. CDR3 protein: CASSRRLAGNQETQYF. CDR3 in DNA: TGTGCCAGCAGCCGGAGACTAGCGGGTAACCAAGAGACCCAGTACTTC.

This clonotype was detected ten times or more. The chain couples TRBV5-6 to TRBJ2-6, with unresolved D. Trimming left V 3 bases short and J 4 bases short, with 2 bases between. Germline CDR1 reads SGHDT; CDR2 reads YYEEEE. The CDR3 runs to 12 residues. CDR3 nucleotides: TGTGCCAGCAGCTACGGGGCCAACGTCCTGACTTTC. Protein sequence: CASSYGANVLTF.

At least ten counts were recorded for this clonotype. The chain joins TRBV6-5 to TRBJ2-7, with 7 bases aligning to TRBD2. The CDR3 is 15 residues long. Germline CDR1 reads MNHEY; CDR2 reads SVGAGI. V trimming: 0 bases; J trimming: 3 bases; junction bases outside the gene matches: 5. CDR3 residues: CASSYSAGGSYEQYF. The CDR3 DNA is TGTGCCAGCAGTTACTCGGCCGGCGGGAGCTACGAGCAGTACTTC.

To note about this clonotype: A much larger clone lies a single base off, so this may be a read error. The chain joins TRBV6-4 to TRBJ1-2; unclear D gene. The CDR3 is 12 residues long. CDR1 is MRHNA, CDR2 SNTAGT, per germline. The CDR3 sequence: CTSSRLPYGYTF. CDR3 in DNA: TGTACCAGCAGTCGTCTACCTTATGGCTACACCTTC.

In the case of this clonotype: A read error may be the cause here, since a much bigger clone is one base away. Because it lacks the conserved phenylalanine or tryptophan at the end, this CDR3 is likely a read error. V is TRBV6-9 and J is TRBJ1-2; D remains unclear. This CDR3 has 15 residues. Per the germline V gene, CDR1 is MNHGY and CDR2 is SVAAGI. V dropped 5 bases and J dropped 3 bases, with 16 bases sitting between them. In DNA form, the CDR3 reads TGTGCCAGCAGTGACCCCTTCGGTTTAGACTATGGCTACACCTCC. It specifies CASSDPFGLDYGYTS.

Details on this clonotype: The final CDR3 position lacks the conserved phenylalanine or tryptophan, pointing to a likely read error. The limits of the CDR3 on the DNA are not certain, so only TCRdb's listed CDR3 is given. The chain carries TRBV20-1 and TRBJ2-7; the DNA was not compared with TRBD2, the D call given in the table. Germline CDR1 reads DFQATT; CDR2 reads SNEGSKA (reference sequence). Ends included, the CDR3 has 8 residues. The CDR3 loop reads CSARAGTS.

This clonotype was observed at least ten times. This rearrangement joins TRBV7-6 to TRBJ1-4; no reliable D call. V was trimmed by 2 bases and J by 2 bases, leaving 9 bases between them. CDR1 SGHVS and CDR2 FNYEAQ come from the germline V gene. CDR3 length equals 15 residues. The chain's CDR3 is CASSLYIGTNEKLFF. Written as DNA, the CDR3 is TGTGCCAGCAGCTTATATATCGGTACTAATGAAAAACTGTTTTTT.

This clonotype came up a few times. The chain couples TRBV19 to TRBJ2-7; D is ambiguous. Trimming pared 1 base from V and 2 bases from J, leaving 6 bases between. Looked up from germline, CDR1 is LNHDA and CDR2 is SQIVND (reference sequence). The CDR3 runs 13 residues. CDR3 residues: CASSIAIAYEQYF. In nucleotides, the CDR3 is TGTGCCAGTAGTATAGCGATAGCCTACGAGCAGTACTTC.

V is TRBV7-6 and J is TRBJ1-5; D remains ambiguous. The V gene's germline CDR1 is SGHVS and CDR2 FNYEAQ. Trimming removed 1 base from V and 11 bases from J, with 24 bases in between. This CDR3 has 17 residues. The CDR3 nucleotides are TGTGCCAGCAGCTTAGATCAAATTAGCGGATACCAAGAGACCCAGCATTTT. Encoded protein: CASSLDQISGYQETQHF.

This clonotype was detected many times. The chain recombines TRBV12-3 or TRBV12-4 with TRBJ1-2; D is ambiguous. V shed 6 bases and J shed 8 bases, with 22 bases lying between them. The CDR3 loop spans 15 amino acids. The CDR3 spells CASSLTSGVLDGYTF. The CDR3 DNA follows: TGTGCCAGCAGCCTTACGTCAGGAGTGTTAGACGGCTACACCTTC.